One sample yielded the 31 T cell receptor beta chains listed below, sequenced in a study of T-cell reconstitution after alpha-beta-depleted transplantation in children (dated by TCRdb to about 2016). The sample's treatment or condition label, decoded: allogeneic hematopoietic cell transplantation with graft depleted of TCRalphabeta T cells and CD19 B cells. The method was PCR. The reads were generated on an Illumina HiSeq 2500. Molecular barcoding was employed in the preparation of TCR libraries, with unique molecular identifiers being used to normalize TCRbeta repertoire quantification. TCRdb reprocessed the public reads (quality trimming at Q25 with fastp, clone calling with MiXCR) and kept in-frame beta chains. For every CDR3 protein sequence, its rows merge into one entry that carries the most common genes and DNA. A total of about 500,000 distinct CDR3 sequences appear in this sample, over 10% of them only once. About 15% of the sample lies in the top ten.

Here the sequenced sample was PBMCs, mostly from graft donor cells, taken 180 days after TCRalphabeta/CD19-depleted stem cell transplant. Receptors originate from a female patient aged 2 to 10 who had a stem cell transplant for aplastic anemia, so the T cells may come from the graft donor.

This clonotype was recorded many times. The chain joins TRBV7-8 to TRBJ2-1; TRBD2 matches 8 bases. Trimming took 4 bases from V and 2 from J; bases not matched to a gene: 4. Per the germline V gene, CDR1 is SGHVS and CDR2 is FQNEAQ. CDR3 length: 15 residues. The CDR3 is CASSWERGPYNEQFF. The CDR3 coding sequence is TGTGCCAGCAGCTGGGAGCGGGGGCCCTACAATGAGCAGTTCTTC.

In this sample, this clonotype turned up many times. The chain combines TRBV29-1 with TRBJ2-1; 9 positions match TRBD2. The CDR3 runs to 17 residues. J was trimmed by 3 bases and V by 0 bases; bases with no gene match: 9. From germline, CDR1 is SQVTM and CDR2 ANQGSEA. In nucleotides, the CDR3 is TGCAGCGTTGAAGATCTTTTTGCTAGCGGGGACTACAATGAGCAGTTCTTC. This codes for CSVEDLFASGDYNEQFF.

The sample holds a few counts of this clonotype. This chain joins TRBV27 and TRBJ1-5; D not resolved. The V end was cut by 3 bases, the J end by 1 base, with 10 bases between. Germline CDR1 MNHEY, CDR2 SMNVEV (reference sequence). The CDR3 consists of 15 residues. This chain's CDR3 is CASSFNWGSNQPQHF. The CDR3 DNA reads TGTGCCAGCAGTTTTAACTGGGGAAGCAATCAGCCCCAGCATTTT.

The chain uses TRBV28 and TRBJ2-7; 13 bases match TRBD2. This CDR3 is 16 amino acids long. J gave up 9 bases and V 4 bases, and 12 bases lay outside the gene matches. The germline gives CDR1 MDHEN, CDR2 SYDVKM. CDR3 sequence reads: CASSSETSGRAWGQYF. In nucleotides, the CDR3 is TGTGCCAGCAGTTCAGAAACTAGCGGGAGGGCCTGGGGGCAGTACTTC. Looking up the rest from reference TRBV28 and TRBJ2-7 gives the full variable domain: DVKVTQSSRYLVKRTGEKVFLECVQDMDHENMFWYRQDPGLGLRLIYFSYDVKMKEKGDIPEGYSVSREKKERFSLILESASTNQTSMYLCASSSETSGRAWGQYFGPGTRLTVT.

This clonotype has just a few counts. The V gene is TRBV4-3, the J gene TRBJ2-7, with D perhaps TRBD1 or TRBD2 (5 bases each). Looked up from germline, CDR1 is LGHNA and CDR2 is YSLEER. The CDR3 covers 13 residues. Trimming took 0 bases from V and 5 from J, leaving 8 bases between them. CDR3 loop: CASSQDLGDEQYV. Written as DNA, the CDR3 is TGCGCCAGCAGCCAAGATCTGGGGGACGAGCAGTACGTC.

This clonotype was detected ten times or more. Relative to the germline gene, one junction end is altered; a read error may explain this. The chain links TRBV4-3 to TRBJ2-7; TRBD2 aligns across 10 bases. The germline CDR1 and CDR2 sequences are LGHNA and YSLEER. This CDR3 has 17 amino acids. CDR3 coding DNA: TGCGCCAGCAGCCGGGAGGGGCTAGCGGGAGTCTCCCACGAGCAGTACTTC. This encodes CASSREGLAGVSHEQYF.

This chain joins TRBV11-2 and TRBJ2-1, with TRBD2 matching over 7 bases. Germline-derived CDR1 and CDR2 are SGHAT and FQNNGV. J gave up 5 bases and V 5 bases, and 9 bases lay outside the gene matches. This CDR3 is 15 amino acids long. The chain's CDR3 is CASSTYSGLNNEQFF. CDR3 DNA: TGTGCCAGCAGCACCTATAGCGGGTTGAACAATGAGCAGTTCTTC.

This clonotype turned up a few times. The V and J genes are TRBV14 and TRBJ2-3; D may be TRBD1 (5 bases). V was clipped by 6 bases and J by 7 bases, with 14 bases between them. The germline CDR1 and CDR2 sequences are SGHDN and FVKESK. CDR3 size: 13 residues. For the CDR3, the DNA is TGTGCCAGCAGACCAAACTACAGGAATACGCAGTATTTT. Translation gives CASRPNYRNTQYF.

The chain couples TRBV6-5 to TRBJ2-2, with 7 bases aligning to TRBD1. V was clipped by 2 bases and J by 5 bases; unmatched bases: 2. The CDR3 is made up of 14 amino acids. Germline CDR1 is MNHEY and CDR2 is SVGAGI. The CDR3 protein is CASSYTQGTGELFF. DNA for the CDR3: TGTGCCAGCAGTTACACACAGGGGACCGGGGAGCTGTTTTTT.

This clonotype was detected a few times. The chain recombines TRBV6-1 with TRBJ2-5; D is perhaps TRBD1 (5 bases). The CDR3 runs to 14 residues. Trimming removed 6 bases from V and 5 bases from J, with 16 bases in between. Germline CDR1 MNHNS, CDR2 SASEGT. CDR3 region: CASSSRGYEETQYF. DNA of the CDR3: TGTGCCAGCAGCAGTAGGGGATATGAGGAGACCCAGTACTTC.

This clonotype was observed a handful of times. The chain couples TRBV7-9 to TRBJ2-1; possible D gene TRBD2, 6 bases. The CDR3 covers 13 residues. The V gene lost 8 bases and the J gene lost 6 bases, with 14 bases spanning the gap. Germline V gives CDR1 SEHNR, CDR2 FQNEAQ (reference sequence). CDR3 coding DNA: TGTGCCAGCCCCGGAGGGTGGGTCAATGAGCAGTTCTTC. Translating it yields CASPGGWVNEQFF.

This clonotype appeared many times. The chain joins TRBV7-9 to TRBJ1-4, with unresolved D. Trimming removed 5 bases from V and 4 bases from J, with 14 bases in between. This CDR3 comprises 15 residues. Germline assignment: CDR1 SEHNR and CDR2 FQNEAQ (reference sequence). The CDR3 coding sequence is TGTGCCAGCAGCGTTAGAGGGCACTATAATGAAAAACTGTTTTTT. Translated: CASSVRGHYNEKLFF.

This clonotype was found a few times. This rearrangement joins TRBV20-1 to TRBJ1-1, with D hard to call. Trimming stripped 6 bases from V and 2 bases from J, with 7 bases between. The CDR3 runs 11 residues. The germline CDR1 and CDR2 sequences are DFQATT and SNEGSKA (reference sequence). The CDR3 reads CSALINTEAFF. The CDR3 nucleotides are TGCAGTGCCCTGATTAACACTGAAGCTTTCTTT.

V is TRBV4-3 and J is TRBJ2-1; 7 bases line up with TRBD2. The germline gives CDR1 LGHNA, CDR2 YSLEER. After removal of 4 bases from V and 4 bases from J, the junction contained 7 bases not matched to a gene. The CDR3 sequence is 15 residues long. For the CDR3, the DNA is TGCGCCAGCAGCCCTCTAGCGGATGTGTACAATGAGCAGTTCTTC. Translated: CASSPLADVYNEQFF.

This clonotype was seen only a few times. The chain carries TRBV20-1 and TRBJ2-7, with D possibly TRBD2 on 7 matching bases. Trimming left V 6 bases short and J 7 bases short, with 25 bases between. The CDR3 consists of 15 residues. The germline V gene has CDR1 DFQATT and CDR2 SNEGSKA (reference sequence). The CDR3 spells CSAERGGPRPWEQYF. The CDR3 DNA is TGCAGTGCGGAGAGGGGGGGCCCACGTCCTTGGGAGCAGTACTTC.

This clonotype was recorded many times. The chain joins TRBV4-3 to TRBJ2-2; a weak D match, TRBD1 (6 bases). The CDR3 length is 17 residues. The V gene lost 0 bases and the J gene lost 0 bases, with 11 bases spanning the gap. The V gene's germline CDR1 is LGHNA and CDR2 YSLEER. CDR3 protein: CASSQETGTTNTGELFF. The DNA of the CDR3 is TGCGCCAGCAGCCAAGAAACCGGGACAACGAACACCGGGGAGCTGTTTTTT.

This clonotype has just a few counts. The V gene is TRBV7-2, the J gene TRBJ2-7; D unclear. In germline, CDR1 is SGHTA, CDR2 FQGNSA. The CDR3 spans 13 residues. The V end lost 1 base, the J end lost 3 bases, and 7 bases lay between the germline ends. The chain's CDR3 is CASSLGAYYEQYF. In DNA form, the CDR3 reads TGTGCCAGCAGCTTAGGGGCCTACTACGAGCAGTACTTC. Together with reference TRBV7-2 and TRBJ2-7, the CDR3 gives the full variable domain: GAGVSQSPSNKVTEKGKDVELRCDPISGHTALYWYRQSLGQGLEFLIYFQGNSAPDKSGLPSDRFSAERTGGSVSTLTIQRTQQEDSAVYLCASSLGAYYEQYFGPGTRLTVT.

This clonotype was found a few times. The chain links TRBV5-1 to TRBJ2-1; tentatively, D is TRBD2 (6 bases). The germline CDR1 and CDR2 sequences are SGHRS and YFSETQ. The CDR3 loop spans 13 amino acids. Trimming pared 0 bases from V and 10 bases from J, leaving 11 bases between. CDR3 region: CASSLAMGGEQFF. CDR3 in DNA: TGCGCCAGCAGCTTGGCCATGGGAGGAGAGCAGTTCTTC.

The V call is TRBV28, the J call TRBJ2-3; 7 bases fit TRBD2. This CDR3 has 16 amino acids. The germline V gene encodes CDR1 MDHEN and CDR2 SYDVKM. With 2 bases clipped from V and 0 bases from J, the junction kept 5 bases outside the gene matches. CDR3 DNA: TGTGCCAGCAGTTTAGGCGGGAGAGTCAGCACAGATACGCAGTATTTT. This translates into CASSLGGRVSTDTQYF.

The V gene is TRBV7-2, the J gene TRBJ2-7; the match to TRBD2 covers 12 bases. Trimming removed 6 bases from V and 4 bases from J; junction bases left unmatched: 4. Germline V gene lookup returns CDR1 SGHTA and CDR2 FQGNSA. CDR3 size: 14 residues. CDR3: CASSPGLAGYEQYV. DNA of the CDR3: TGTGCCAGCAGTCCGGGACTAGCGGGTTACGAGCAGTACGTC.

The J gene is TRBJ2-7, the V gene TRBV28, with 7 bases matching TRBD1. The length of the CDR3 is 15 residues. Germline V gene data show CDR1 as MDHEN and CDR2 as SYDVKM. Losses at the gene ends were 3 bases for V and 1 base for J; bases not matched to a gene: 6. The chain's CDR3 is CASSFLWDRSYEQYF. DNA of the CDR3: TGTGCCAGCAGTTTTCTGTGGGACAGATCCTACGAGCAGTACTTC. Full variable domain (missing parts from reference TRBV28 and TRBJ2-7): DVKVTQSSRYLVKRTGEKVFLECVQDMDHENMFWYRQDPGLGLRLIYFSYDVKMKEKGDIPEGYSVSREKKERFSLILESASTNQTSMYLCASSFLWDRSYEQYFGPGTRLTVT.

The J gene is TRBJ1-1, the V gene TRBV12-3 or TRBV12-4; no firm D call. Trimming cost V 5 bases and J 6 bases, with 10 bases left between them. The CDR3 extends over 12 amino acids. The CDR3 is CASSPDKAEAFF. DNA of the CDR3: TGTGCCAGCAGTCCAGATAAGGCTGAAGCTTTCTTT.

This clonotype was picked up a small number of times. CDR3 DNA: TGCAGTGCTAGGGGGCCCGCGGGGGATACGCAGTATTTT. Encoded protein: CSARGPAGDTQYF. This chain links TRBV20-1 with TRBJ2-3; D might be TRBD2 (6 bases). V gave up 3 bases and J gave up 6 bases, with 13 bases separating them. The CDR3 runs 13 residues. Germline V CDR1 and CDR2: DFQATT, SNEGSKA (reference sequence).

This clonotype has only a few counts. The gene calls are TRBV18 and TRBJ2-7, with D possibly matching TRBD1 (6 bases). V lost 3 bases, J lost 3 bases, and 9 bases lay in between. CDR3 size: 13 residues. In germline, CDR1 is KGHSH, CDR2 LQKENI. CDR3 loop: CASSPGQRYEQYF. CDR3 nucleotides: TGTGCCAGCTCACCTGGACAGCGCTACGAGCAGTACTTC.

The chain has TRBV15 and TRBJ1-1; weak D call: TRBD1 (5 bases). This CDR3 comprises 14 residues. Germline V gene lookup returns CDR1 LNHNV and CDR2 YYDKDF (reference sequence). Trimming pared 0 bases from V and 5 bases from J, leaving 10 bases between. The CDR3 here is CATSRDGGWTEAFF. The CDR3 DNA sequence: TGTGCCACCAGCAGAGATGGGGGGTGGACTGAAGCTTTCTTT.

The gene calls are TRBV7-2 and TRBJ2-6; D perhaps matches TRBD2 (5 bases). The V gene lost 6 bases and the J gene lost 2 bases, with 11 bases spanning the gap. Looked up from germline, CDR1 is SGHTA and CDR2 is FQGNSA. The CDR3 loop spans 15 amino acids. The CDR3 DNA follows: TGTGCCAGCAGGCTAGCCAGCCCTGGGGCCAACGTCCTGACTTTC. Translation gives CASRLASPGANVLTF.

CDR3 sequence reads: CASSLEGLAAEETQYF. The CDR3 DNA is TGTGCCAGCAGCTTGGAGGGGCTAGCGGCTGAAGAGACCCAGTACTTC. This rearrangement joins TRBV5-6 to TRBJ2-5; 7 nucleotides line up with TRBD2. The V gene's germline CDR1 is SGHDT and CDR2 YYEEEE. This CDR3 has 16 amino acids. V shed 0 bases and J 3 bases; nucleotides not matched to a gene: 8.

CDR3 protein: CASTLRLASYNEQFF. The CDR3 bases are TGTGCCAGCACTTTGAGACTAGCCTCATACAATGAGCAGTTCTTC. This sequence joins TRBV6-5 and TRBJ2-1; 7 bases are shared with TRBD2. The CDR3 has 15 amino acids. Trimming removed 7 bases from V and 4 bases from J; junction bases left unmatched: 10. The V gene's germline CDR1 is MNHEY and CDR2 SVGAGI.

This chain joins TRBV7-2 and TRBJ2-1, with D possibly TRBD2 on 6 matching bases. Germline CDR1 reads SGHTA; CDR2 reads FQGNSA. The CDR3 totals 15 residues. V was pared by 7 bases and J by 9 bases, with 22 bases between. The DNA for the CDR3 is TGTGCCAGCAACCACGCTTGCGGGATGTGTAGTGAGCAGTTCTTC. It codes for CASNHACGMCSEQFF.

This clonotype was seen more than once but under ten times. This chain links TRBV5-1 with TRBJ2-7; 10 positions match TRBD2. Germline V gene sequence: CDR1 SGHRS, CDR2 YFSETQ. The CDR3 extends over 15 amino acids. After removal of 1 base from V and 4 bases from J, the junction contained 5 bases not matched to a gene. In nucleotides, the CDR3 is TGCGCCAGCAGCTTGTTGAGCGGGAGGGAATACGAGCAGTACTTC. Amino acid sequence: CASSLLSGREYEQYF.

This clonotype was seen only a few times. The rearrangement links TRBV7-9 to TRBJ2-7; 9 bases are a match to TRBD1. V lost 1 base and J lost 5; bases outside the gene matches: 3. Per germline, CDR1 SEHNR and CDR2 FQNEAQ (reference sequence). The CDR3 extends over 14 amino acids. This chain's CDR3 is CASSLVDRGDEQYF. CDR3 sequence (DNA): TGTGCCAGCAGCTTAGTCGACAGGGGGGACGAGCAGTACTTC.